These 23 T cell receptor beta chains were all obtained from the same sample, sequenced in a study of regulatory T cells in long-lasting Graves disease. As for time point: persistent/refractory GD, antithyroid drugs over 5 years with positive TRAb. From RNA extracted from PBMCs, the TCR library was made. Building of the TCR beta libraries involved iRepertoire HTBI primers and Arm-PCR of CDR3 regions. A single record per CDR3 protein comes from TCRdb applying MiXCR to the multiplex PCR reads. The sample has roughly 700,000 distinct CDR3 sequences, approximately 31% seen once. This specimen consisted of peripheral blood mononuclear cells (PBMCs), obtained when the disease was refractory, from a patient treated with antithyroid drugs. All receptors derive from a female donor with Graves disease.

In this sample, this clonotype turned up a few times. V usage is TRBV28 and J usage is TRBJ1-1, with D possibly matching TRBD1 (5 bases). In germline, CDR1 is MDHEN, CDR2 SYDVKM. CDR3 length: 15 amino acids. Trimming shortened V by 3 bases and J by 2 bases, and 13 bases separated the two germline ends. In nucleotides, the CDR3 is TGTGCCAGCAGTTTCAGCAGGGCTCCTAACACTGAAGCTTTCTTT. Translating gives CASSFSRAPNTEAFF.

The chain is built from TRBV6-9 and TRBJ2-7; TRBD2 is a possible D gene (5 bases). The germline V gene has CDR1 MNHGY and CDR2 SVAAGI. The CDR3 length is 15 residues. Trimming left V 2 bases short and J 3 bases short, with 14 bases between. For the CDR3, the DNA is TGTGCCAGCAGTTATCCCGGGGTAAAAGGCTACGAGCAGTACTTC. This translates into CASSYPGVKGYEQYF.

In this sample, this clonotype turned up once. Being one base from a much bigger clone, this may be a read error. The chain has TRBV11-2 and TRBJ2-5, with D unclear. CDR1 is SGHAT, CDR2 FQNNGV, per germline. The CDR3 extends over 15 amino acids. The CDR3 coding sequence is TGTGTCAGCAGCCCGCATTACTACCGCCAAGAGACCCAGTACTTC. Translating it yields CVSSPHYYRQETQYF.

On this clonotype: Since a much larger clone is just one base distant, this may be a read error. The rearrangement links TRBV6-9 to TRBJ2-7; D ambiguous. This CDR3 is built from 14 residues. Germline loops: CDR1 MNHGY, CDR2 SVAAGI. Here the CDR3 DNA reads TGTGCCGGCAGTTACTCAACCAGTTTCCGGAGCAAGTACTTC. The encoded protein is CAGSYSTSFRSKYF.

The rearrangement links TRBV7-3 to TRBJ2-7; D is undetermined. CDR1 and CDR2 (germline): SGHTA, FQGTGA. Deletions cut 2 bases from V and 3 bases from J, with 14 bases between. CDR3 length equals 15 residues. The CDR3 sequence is CASSLEASTFYEQYF. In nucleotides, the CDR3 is TGTGCCAGCAGCTTAGAGGCCAGCACCTTCTACGAGCAGTACTTC.

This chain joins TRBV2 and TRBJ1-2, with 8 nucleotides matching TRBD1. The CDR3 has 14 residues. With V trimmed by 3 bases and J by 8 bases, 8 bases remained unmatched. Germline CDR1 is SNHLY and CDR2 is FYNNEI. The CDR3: CASSDPRGLVGYTF. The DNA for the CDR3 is TGTGCCAGCAGTGATCCCAGGGGGCTTGTCGGCTACACCTTC.

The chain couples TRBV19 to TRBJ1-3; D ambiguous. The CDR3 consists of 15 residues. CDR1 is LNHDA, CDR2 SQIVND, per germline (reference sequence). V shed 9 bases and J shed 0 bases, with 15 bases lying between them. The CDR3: CASRASANSGNTIYF. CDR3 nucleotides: TGTGCCAGCAGAGCGTCAGCAAACTCTGGAAACACCATATATTTT.

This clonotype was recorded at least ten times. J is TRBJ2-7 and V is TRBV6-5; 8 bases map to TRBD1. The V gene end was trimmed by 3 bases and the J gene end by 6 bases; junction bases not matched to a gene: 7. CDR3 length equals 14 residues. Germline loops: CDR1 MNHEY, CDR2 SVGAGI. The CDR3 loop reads CASSYLDRVSEQYF. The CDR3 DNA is TGTGCCAGCAGTTATTTGGACAGGGTGAGCGAGCAGTACTTC.

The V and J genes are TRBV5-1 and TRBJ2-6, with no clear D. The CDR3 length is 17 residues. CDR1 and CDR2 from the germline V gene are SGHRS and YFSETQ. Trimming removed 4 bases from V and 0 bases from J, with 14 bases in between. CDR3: CASSIEPLNSGANVLTF. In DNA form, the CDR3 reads TGCGCCAGCAGCATAGAGCCCTTGAACTCTGGGGCCAACGTCCTGACTTTC.

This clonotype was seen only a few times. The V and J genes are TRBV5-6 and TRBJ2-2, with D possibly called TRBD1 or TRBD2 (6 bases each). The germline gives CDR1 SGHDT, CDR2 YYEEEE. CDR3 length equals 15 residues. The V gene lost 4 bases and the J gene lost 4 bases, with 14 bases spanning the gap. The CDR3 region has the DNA TGTGCCAGCAGCCCGTGGGGGGCGAGCACCGGGGAGCTGTTTTTT. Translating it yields CASSPWGASTGELFF.

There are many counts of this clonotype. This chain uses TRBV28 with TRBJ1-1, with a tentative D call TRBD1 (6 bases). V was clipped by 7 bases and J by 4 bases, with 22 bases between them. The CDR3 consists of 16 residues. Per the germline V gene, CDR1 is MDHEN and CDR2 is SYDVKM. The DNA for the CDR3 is TGTGCCAGCACTACTCCCGCCGGGGGGCACGGCACTGAAGCTTTCTTT. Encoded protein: CASTTPAGGHGTEAFF.

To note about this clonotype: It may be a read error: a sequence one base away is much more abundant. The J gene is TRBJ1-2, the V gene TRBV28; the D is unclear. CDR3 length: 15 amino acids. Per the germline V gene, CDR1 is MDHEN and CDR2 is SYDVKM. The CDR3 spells CVSSRRVLRAYGYTF. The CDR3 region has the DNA TGTGTCAGCAGTCGCCGGGTTCTGAGGGCCTATGGCTACACCTTC.

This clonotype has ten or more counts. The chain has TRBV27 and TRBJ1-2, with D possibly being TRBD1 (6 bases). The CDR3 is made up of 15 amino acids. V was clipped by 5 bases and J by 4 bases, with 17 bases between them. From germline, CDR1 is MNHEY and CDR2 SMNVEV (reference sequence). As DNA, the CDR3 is TGTGCCAGCAGTCGACAAACTACAGGGCCCTATGGCTACACCTTC. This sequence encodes CASSRQTTGPYGYTF.

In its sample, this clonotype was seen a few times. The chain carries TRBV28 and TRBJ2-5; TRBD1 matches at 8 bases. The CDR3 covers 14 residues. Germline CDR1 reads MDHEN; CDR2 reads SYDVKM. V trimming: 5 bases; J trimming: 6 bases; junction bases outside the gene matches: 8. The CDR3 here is CASSETGVIKTQYF. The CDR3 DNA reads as TGTGCCAGCAGTGAGACAGGGGTAATTAAGACCCAGTACTTC.

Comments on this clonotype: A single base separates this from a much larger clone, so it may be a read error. The CDR3 region is CASSLMAGGEAFF. The CDR3 DNA reads TGTGCCAGCAGTTTAATGGCCGGGGGTGAAGCTTTCTTT. The J gene is TRBJ1-1, the V gene TRBV12-3 or TRBV12-4, with D perhaps matching TRBD1 (5 bases). The CDR3 totals 13 residues. With 2 bases removed from V and 7 bases from J, the gap between germline ends came to 11 bases.

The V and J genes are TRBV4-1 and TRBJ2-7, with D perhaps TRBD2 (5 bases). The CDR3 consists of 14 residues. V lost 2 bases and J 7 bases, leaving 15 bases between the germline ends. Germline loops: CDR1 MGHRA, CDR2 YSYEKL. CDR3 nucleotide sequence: TGCGCCAGCAGCCAACCGGGAAGGCTACTTGAGCAGTACTTC. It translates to CASSQPGRLLEQYF.

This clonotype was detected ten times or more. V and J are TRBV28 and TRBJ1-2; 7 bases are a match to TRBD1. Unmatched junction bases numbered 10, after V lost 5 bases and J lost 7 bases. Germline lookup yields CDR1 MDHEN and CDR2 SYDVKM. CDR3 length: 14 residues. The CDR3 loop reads CASSTGGGVGGYTF. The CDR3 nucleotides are TGTGCCAGCAGTACCGGAGGGGGCGTAGGTGGCTACACCTTC.

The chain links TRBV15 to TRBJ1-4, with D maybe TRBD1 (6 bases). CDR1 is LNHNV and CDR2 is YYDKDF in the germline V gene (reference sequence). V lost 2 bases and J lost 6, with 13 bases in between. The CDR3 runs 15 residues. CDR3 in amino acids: CATSRLGARDEKLFF. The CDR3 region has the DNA TGTGCCACCAGCAGATTGGGGGCGCGGGATGAAAAACTGTTTTTT.

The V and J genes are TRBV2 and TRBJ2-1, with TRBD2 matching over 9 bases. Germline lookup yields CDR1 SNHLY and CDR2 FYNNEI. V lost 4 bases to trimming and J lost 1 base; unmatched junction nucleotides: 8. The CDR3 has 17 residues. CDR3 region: CASSGLVSGSSYNEQFF. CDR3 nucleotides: TGTGCCAGCAGTGGGCTGGTTAGCGGGAGTTCCTACAATGAGCAGTTCTTC.

The CDR3 DNA reads TGTGCCAGCAGAAGACAGCAACAGAGGCAAGAGACCCAGTACTTC. It specifies CASRRQQQRQETQYF. This chain connects TRBV5-5 to TRBJ2-5, with D maybe TRBD1 (5 bases). This CDR3 is 15 amino acids long. Deletions cut 5 bases from V and 2 bases from J, with 16 bases between. The germline gives CDR1 SGHKS, CDR2 YYEKEE (reference sequence).

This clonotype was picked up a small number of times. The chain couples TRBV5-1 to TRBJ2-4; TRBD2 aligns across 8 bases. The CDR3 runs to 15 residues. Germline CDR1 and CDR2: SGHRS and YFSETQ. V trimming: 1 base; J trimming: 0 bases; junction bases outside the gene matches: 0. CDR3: CASSLLAGAKNIQYF. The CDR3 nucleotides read TGCGCCAGCAGCTTGCTAGCGGGAGCCAAAAACATTCAGTACTTC.

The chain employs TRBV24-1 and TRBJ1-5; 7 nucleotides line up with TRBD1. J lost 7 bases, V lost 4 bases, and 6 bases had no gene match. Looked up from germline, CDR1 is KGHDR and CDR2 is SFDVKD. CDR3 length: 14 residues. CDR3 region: CATSDRTGGQPQHF. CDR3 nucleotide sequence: TGTGCCACCAGTGACAGGACAGGCGGGCAGCCCCAGCATTTT.

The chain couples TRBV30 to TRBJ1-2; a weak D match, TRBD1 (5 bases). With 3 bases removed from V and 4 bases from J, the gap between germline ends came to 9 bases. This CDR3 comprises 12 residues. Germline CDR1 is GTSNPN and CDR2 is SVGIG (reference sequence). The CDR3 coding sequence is TGTGCCTGGAGGTCCAGGGCCTATGGCTACACCTTC. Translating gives CAWRSRAYGYTF.